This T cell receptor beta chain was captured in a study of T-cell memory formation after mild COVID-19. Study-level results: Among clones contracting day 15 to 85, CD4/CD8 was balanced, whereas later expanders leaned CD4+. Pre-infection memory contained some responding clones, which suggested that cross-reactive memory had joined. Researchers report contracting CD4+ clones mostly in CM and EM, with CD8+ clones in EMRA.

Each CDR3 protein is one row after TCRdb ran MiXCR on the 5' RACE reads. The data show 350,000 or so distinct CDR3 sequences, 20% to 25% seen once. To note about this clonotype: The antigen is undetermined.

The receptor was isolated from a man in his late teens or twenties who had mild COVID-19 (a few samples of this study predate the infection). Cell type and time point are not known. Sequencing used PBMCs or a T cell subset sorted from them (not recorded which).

CDR3 DNA: TGTGCCAGCACCCAAAGGTCAGAGCTGTCCGGGGAGCTGTTTTTT. Amino acids: CASTQRSELSGELFF. This chain connects TRBV6-5 to TRBJ2-2; D remains ambiguous. The CDR3 is made up of 15 amino acids. Germline CDR1 reads MNHEY; CDR2 reads SVGAGI. Trimming stripped 7 bases from V and 6 bases from J, with 18 bases between.